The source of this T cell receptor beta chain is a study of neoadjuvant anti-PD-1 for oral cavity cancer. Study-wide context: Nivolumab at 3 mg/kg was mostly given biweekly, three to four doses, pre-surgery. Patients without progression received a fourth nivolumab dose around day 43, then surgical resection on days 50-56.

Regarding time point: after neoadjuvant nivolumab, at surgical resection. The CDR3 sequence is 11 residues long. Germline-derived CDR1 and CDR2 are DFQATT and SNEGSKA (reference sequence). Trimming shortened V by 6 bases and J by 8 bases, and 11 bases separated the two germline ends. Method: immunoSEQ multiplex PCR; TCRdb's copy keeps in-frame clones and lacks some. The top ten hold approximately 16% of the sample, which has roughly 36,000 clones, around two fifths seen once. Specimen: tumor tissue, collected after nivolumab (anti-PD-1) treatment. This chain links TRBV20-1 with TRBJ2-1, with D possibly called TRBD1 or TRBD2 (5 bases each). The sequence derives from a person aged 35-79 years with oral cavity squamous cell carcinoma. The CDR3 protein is CSAGRRDEQFF. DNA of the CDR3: TGCAGTGCGGGACGGAGAGATGAGCAGTTCTTC.